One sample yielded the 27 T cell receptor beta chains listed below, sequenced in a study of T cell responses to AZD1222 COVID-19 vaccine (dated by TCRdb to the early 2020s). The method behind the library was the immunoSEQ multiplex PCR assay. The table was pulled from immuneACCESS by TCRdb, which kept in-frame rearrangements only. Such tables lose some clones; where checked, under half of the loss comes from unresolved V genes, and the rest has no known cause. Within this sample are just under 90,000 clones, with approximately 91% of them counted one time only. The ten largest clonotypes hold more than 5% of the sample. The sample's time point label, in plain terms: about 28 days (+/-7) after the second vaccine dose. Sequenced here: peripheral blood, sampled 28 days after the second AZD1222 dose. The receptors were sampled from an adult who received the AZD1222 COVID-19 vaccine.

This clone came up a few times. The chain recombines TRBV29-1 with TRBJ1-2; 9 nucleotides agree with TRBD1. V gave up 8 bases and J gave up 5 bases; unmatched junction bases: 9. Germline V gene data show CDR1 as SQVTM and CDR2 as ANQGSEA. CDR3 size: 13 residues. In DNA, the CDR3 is TGCAGCTCCCCGGGACAGGGAGAATATGGCTACACCTTC. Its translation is CSSPGQGEYGYTF.

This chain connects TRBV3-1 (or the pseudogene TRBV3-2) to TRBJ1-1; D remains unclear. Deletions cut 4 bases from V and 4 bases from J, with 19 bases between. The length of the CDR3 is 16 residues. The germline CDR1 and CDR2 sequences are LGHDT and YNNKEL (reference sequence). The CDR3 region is CASSLPPWREGTEAFF. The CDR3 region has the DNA TGTGCCAGCAGCCTTCCCCCTTGGAGGGAGGGCACTGAAGCTTTCTTT.

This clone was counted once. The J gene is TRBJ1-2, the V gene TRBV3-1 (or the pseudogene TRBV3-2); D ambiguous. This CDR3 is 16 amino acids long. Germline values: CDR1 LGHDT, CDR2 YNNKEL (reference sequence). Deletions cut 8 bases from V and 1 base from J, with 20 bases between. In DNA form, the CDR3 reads TGTGCCAGCGGAAGTCCAAACAGCTTCGTTAACTATGGCTACACCTTC. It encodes CASGSPNSFVNYGYTF.

The CDR3 reads CASSMGQGANYGYTF. As DNA, the CDR3 is TGTGCCAGCAGTATGGGACAGGGGGCTAACTATGGCTACACCTTC. This sequence joins TRBV27 and TRBJ1-2, with 11 bases identical to TRBD1. Trimming removed 5 bases from V and 0 bases from J; junction bases left unmatched: 2. This CDR3 has 15 amino acids. Germline V gene lookup returns CDR1 MNHEY and CDR2 SMNVEV (reference sequence).

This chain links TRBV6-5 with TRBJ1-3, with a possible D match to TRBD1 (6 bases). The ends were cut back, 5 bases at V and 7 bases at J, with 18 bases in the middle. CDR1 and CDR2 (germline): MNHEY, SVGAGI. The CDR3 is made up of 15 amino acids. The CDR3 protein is CASSRRQGIENTIYF. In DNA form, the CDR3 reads TGTGCCAGCAGTCGGCGCCAGGGGATCGAGAACACCATATATTTT.

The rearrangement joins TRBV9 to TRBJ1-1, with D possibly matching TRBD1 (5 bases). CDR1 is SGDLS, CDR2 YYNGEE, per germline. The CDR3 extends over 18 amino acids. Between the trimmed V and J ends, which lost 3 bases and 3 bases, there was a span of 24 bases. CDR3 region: CASSAPSWTELGDTEAFF. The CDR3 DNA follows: TGTGCCAGCAGCGCCCCCTCTTGGACGGAGCTGGGGGACACTGAAGCTTTCTTT. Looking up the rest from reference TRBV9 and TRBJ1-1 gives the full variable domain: DSGVTQTPKHLITATGQRVTLRCSPRSGDLSVYWYQQSLDQGLQFLIQYYNGEERAKGNILERFSAQQFPDLHSELNLSSLELGDSALYFCASSAPSWTELGDTEAFFGQGTRLTVV.

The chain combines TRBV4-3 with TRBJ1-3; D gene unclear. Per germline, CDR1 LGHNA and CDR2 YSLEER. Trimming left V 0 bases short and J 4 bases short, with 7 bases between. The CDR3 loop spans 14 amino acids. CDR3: CASSQDRFGNTIYF. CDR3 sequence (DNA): TGCGCCAGCAGCCAAGATAGGTTCGGAAACACCATATATTTT.

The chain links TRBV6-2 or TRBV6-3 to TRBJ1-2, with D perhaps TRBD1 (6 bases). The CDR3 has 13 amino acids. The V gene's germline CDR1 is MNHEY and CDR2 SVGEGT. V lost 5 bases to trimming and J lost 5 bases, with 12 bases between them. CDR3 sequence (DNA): TGTGCCAGCAGTCTTCGGGACAAGTATGGCTACACCTTC. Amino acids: CASSLRDKYGYTF.

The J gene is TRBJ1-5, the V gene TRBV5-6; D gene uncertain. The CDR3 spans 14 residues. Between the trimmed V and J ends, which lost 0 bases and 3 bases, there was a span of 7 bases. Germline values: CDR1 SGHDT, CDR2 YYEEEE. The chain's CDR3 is CASSLARFNQPQHF. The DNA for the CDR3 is TGTGCCAGCAGCTTGGCCAGATTCAATCAGCCCCAGCATTTT.

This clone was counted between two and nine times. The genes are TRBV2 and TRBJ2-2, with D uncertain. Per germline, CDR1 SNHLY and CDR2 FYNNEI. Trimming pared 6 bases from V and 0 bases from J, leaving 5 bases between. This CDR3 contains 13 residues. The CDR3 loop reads CASRVANTGELFF. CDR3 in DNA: TGTGCCAGCAGGGTGGCGAACACCGGGGAGCTGTTTTTT.

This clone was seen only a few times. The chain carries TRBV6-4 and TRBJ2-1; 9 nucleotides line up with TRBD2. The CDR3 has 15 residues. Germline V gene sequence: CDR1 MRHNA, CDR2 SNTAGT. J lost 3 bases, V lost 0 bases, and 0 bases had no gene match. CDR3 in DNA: TGTGCCAGCAGTGACTCAGCGGGGGGCTACAATGAGCAGTTCTTC. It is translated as CASSDSAGGYNEQFF.

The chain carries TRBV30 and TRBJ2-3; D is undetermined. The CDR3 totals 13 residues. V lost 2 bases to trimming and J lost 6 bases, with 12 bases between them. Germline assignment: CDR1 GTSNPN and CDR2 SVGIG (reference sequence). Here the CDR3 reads CAWSLRPTDTQYF. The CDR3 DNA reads TGTGCCTGGAGTCTCAGACCGACGGATACGCAGTATTTT.

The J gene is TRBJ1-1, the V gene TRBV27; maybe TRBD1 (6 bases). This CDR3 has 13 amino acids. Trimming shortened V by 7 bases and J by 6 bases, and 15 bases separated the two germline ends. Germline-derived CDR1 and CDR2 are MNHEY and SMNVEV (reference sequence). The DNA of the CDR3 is TGTGCCAGCAAACAGGGTGAGTGGTCTGAAGCTTTCTTT. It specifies CASKQGEWSEAFF.

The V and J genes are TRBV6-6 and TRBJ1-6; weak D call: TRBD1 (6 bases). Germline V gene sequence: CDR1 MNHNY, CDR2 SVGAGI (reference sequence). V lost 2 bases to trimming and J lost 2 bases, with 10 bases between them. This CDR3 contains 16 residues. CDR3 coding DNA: TGTGCCAGCAGTTACGAAACAGGGCCCTATAATTCACCCCTCCACTTT. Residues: CASSYETGPYNSPLHF.

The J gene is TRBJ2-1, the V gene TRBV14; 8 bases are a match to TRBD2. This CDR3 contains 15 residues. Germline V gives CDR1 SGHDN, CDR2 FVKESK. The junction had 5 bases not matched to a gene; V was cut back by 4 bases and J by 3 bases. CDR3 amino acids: CASSPYSGDYNEQFF. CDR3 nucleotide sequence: TGTGCCAGCAGCCCGTATAGCGGGGACTACAATGAGCAGTTCTTC.

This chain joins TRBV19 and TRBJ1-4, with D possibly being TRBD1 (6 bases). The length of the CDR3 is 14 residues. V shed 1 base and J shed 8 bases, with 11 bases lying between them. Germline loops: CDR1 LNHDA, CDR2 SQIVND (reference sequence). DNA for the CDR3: TGTGCCAGTAGTATAGCAAGGGGGTACGAAAAACTGTTTTTT. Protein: CASSIARGYEKLFF. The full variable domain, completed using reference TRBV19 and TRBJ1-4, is DGGITQSPKYLFRKEGQNVTLSCEQNLNHDAMYWYRQDPGQGLRLIYYSQIVNDFQKGDIAEGYSVSREKKESFPLTVTSAQKNPTAFYLCASSIARGYEKLFFGSGTQLSVL.

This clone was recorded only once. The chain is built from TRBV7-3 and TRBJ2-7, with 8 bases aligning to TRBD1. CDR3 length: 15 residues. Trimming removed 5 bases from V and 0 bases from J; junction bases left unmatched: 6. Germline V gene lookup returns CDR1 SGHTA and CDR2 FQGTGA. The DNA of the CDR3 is TGTGCCAGCAGCCCCCGGACAGGGTCCTCCTACGAGCAGTACTTC. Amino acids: CASSPRTGSSYEQYF.

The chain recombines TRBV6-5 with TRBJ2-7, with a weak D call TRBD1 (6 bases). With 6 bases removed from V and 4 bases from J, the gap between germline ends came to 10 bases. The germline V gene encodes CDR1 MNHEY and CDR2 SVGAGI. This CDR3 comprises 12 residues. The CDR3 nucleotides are TGTGCCAGCAGAAAACAGGGATACGAGCAGTACTTC. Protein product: CASRKQGYEQYF.

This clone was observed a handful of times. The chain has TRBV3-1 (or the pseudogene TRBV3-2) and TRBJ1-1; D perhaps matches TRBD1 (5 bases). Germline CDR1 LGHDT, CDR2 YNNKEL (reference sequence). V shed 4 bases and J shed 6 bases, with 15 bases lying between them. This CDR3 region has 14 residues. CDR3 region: CASSRRGVGSEAFF. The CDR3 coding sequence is TGTGCCAGCAGCCGACGGGGGGTTGGCTCTGAAGCTTTCTTT.

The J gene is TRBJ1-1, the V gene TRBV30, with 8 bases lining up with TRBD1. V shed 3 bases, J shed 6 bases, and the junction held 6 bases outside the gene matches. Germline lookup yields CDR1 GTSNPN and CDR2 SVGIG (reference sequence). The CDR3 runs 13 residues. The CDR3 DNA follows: TGTGCCTGGAGGGTGACAGGGGTCTCTGAAGCTTTCTTT. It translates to CAWRVTGVSEAFF.

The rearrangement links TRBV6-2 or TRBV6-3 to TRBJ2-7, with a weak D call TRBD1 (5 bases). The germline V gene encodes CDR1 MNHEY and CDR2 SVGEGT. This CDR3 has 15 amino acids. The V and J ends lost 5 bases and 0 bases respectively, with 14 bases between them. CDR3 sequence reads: CASSDFDSLSYEQYF. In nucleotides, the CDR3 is TGTGCCAGCAGTGACTTCGACAGCCTCTCCTACGAGCAGTACTTC.

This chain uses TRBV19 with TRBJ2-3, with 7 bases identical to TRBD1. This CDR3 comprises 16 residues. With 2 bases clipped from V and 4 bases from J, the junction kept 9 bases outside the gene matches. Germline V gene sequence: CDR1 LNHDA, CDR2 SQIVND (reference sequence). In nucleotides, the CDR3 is TGTGCCAGTAGTATACATGCGGCAGGGGGAGCAGATACGCAGTATTTT. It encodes CASSIHAAGGADTQYF.

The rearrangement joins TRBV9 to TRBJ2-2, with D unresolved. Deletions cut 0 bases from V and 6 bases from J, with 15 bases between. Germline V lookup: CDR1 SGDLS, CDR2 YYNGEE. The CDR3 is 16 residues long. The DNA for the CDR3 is TGTGCCAGCAGCGTAGGACCCGTTCGGGTTTCCGGGGAGCTGTTTTTT. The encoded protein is CASSVGPVRVSGELFF.

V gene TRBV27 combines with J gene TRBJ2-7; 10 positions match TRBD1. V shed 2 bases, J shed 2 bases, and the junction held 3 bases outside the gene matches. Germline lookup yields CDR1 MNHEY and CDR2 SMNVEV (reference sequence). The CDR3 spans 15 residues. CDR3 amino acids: CASSLQGQGTYEQYF. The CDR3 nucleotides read TGTGCCAGCAGTTTACAGGGACAGGGGACCTACGAGCAGTACTTC.

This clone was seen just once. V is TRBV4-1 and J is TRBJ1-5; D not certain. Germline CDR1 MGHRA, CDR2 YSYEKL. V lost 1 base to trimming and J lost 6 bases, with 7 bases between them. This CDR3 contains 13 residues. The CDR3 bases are TGCGCCAGCAGCCAAGGGATCGCTCAGCCCCAGCATTTT. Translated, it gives CASSQGIAQPQHF.

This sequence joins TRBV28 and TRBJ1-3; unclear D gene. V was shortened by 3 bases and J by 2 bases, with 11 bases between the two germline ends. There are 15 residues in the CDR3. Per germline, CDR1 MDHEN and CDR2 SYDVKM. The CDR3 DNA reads TGTGCCAGCAGTTTTGTGAGAGGGACTGGAAACACCATATATTTT. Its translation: CASSFVRGTGNTIYF.

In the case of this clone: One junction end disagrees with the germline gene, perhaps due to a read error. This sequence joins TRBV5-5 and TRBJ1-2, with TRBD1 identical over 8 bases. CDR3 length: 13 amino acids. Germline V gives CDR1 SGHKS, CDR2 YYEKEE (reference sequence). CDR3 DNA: TGTGCCAGCAGCAGCCCAGGGGGCGCGGGTCTTTTCTTC. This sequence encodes CASSSPGGAGLFF.